A selection of T cell receptor beta chains follows, all from one sample in a study of blood T cell repertoires in COVID-19. Only in-frame clones appear in the TCRdb table, and some are missing; sequencing was by immunoSEQ multiplex PCR. In the table there are more than 50,000 clones, about nine tenths of which are singletons. Sample: peripheral blood. The receptors stem from a woman between 40 and 50 years old with active COVID-19. CDR3s include the opening cysteine and the closing phenylalanine or tryptophan. The D gene is left open where the match is weak. The size field is filled for only some rows; it gives once, few, many or a size class.

clone_size j_call v_call cdr3_length d_call cdr3_aa cdr3_nt
NA TRBJ2-3 TRBV29-1 16 TRBD2 CSVAQLGLAGALTQYF TGCAGCGTTGCCCAACTAGGACTAGCGGGGGCTCTTACGCAGTATTTT
NA TRBJ2-2 TRBV3-1/TRBV3-2 18 NA CASSRGGLGQGNTGELFF TGTGCCAGCAGCCGGGGAGGGCTCGGACAGGGTAACACCGGGGAGCTGTTTTTT
NA TRBJ1-4 TRBV5-1 15 TRBD1 CASSRSGTGNEKLFF TGCGCCAGCAGCCGCTCCGGGACAGGGAATGAAAAACTGTTTTTT
NA TRBJ1-5 TRBV27 13 NA CASSLSEGQPQHF TGTGCCAGCAGTTTATCGGAGGGTCAGCCCCAGCATTTT
NA TRBJ1-1 TRBV5-1 14 NA CASSLVVGGTEAFF TGCGCCAGCAGCTTGGTTGTAGGGGGCACTGAAGCTTTCTTT
once TRBJ2-1 TRBV3-1/TRBV3-2 14 NA CASSQDRKGDEQFF TGTGCCAGCAGCCAAGATCGGAAGGGGGATGAGCAGTTCTTC
NA TRBJ1-1 TRBV7-8 14 NA CASTKSQGNTEAFF TGTGCCAGCACTAAATCACAGGGGAACACTGAAGCTTTCTTT
NA TRBJ1-5 TRBV9 14 NA CASSPQGLNQPQHF TGTGCCAGCAGCCCTCAGGGACTCAATCAGCCCCAGCATTTT
NA TRBJ2-7 TRBV6-5 15 TRBD1 CASRTAGQEPYEQYF TGTGCCAGCAGGACAGCCGGACAGGAACCCTACGAGCAGTACTTC
NA TRBJ2-5 TRBV6-2/TRBV6-3 16 TRBD2 CASSYPGTSGQETQYF TGTGCCAGCAGTTACCCGGGGACTAGCGGTCAAGAGACCCAGTACTTC
NA TRBJ1-1 TRBV7-9 14 NA CASSLQGPNTEAFF TGTGCCAGCAGCTTACAGGGGCCGAACACTGAAGCTTTCTTT
NA TRBJ2-1 TRBV7-6 12 NA CASSSGGNEQFF TGTGCCAGCAGCTCGGGTGGCAATGAGCAGTTCTTC
NA TRBJ1-1 TRBV25-1 15 TRBD1 CASSQNRGHGAEAFF TGTGCCAGCAGTCAGAACAGGGGGCACGGCGCTGAAGCTTTCTTT
NA TRBJ2-5 TRBV28 15 TRBD2 CASRWTSGGGETQYF TGTGCCAGCAGGTGGACTAGCGGGGGGGGAGAGACCCAGTACTTC
NA TRBJ1-2 TRBV4-1 14 NA CASSQGAGFYGYTF TGCGCCAGCAGCCAAGGAGCAGGGTTCTATGGCTACACCTTC